These 22 T cell receptor beta chains share one sample of origin, sequenced in a study of control samples from healthy donors and cancer patients. TCRdb's table, derived via immunoSEQ multiplex PCR, lists solely in-frame clones and lacks some. The data contain over 100,000 clones, about 88% of them singletons. The sequencing input was blood. These receptors originate from a man between 50 and 59 years old in good health.

This chain joins TRBV5-1 and TRBJ2-1; D perhaps matches TRBD2 (6 bases). The CDR3 contains 17 residues. Germline-derived CDR1 and CDR2 are SGHRS and YFSETQ. V was trimmed by 2 bases and J by 4 bases, leaving 19 bases between them. CDR3 residues: CASSLLPGTGRYNEQFF. The CDR3 DNA reads TGCGCCAGCAGCTTACTCCCCGGGACTGGCCGATACAATGAGCAGTTCTTC. The full variable domain, completed using reference TRBV5-1 and TRBJ2-1, is KAGVTQTPRYLIKTRGQQVTLSCSPISGHRSVSWYQQTPGQGLQFLFEYFSETQRNKGNFPGRFSGRQFSNSRSEMNVSTLELGDSALYLCASSLLPGTGRYNEQFFGPGTRLTVL.

This rearrangement joins TRBV20-1 to TRBJ1-2, with 7 nucleotides matching TRBD1. V dropped 3 bases and J dropped 4; count of bases not matched to a gene: 8. Germline loops: CDR1 DFQATT, CDR2 SNEGSKA (reference sequence). The length of the CDR3 is 14 residues. DNA for the CDR3: TGCAGTGCTAGTCCATCGGGGACAGTCTATGGCTACACCTTC. This gives the protein CSASPSGTVYGYTF.

The chain employs TRBV6-4 and TRBJ2-5, with D possibly TRBD1 on 6 matching bases. The CDR3 runs to 14 residues. Germline CDR1 MRHNA, CDR2 SNTAGT. V dropped 2 bases and J dropped 6 bases, with 13 bases sitting between them. CDR3 sequence: CASSDNRERKTQYF. The CDR3 region has the DNA TGTGCCAGCAGTGACAACAGGGAACGGAAGACCCAGTACTTC.

V is TRBV10-2 and J is TRBJ2-1; D not resolved. The CDR3 is 13 residues long. V was cut by 3 bases and J by 9 bases, with 12 bases left in between. Germline values: CDR1 WSHSY, CDR2 SAAADI. The CDR3 is CASSEAASGEQFF. The DNA of the CDR3 is TGCGCCAGCAGTGAAGCAGCCTCTGGTGAGCAGTTCTTC.

CDR3 nucleotides: TGTGCCAGCAGCCTAGCGGGGACCGCGCAGTATTTT. As protein: CASSLAGTAQYF. V gene TRBV12-3 or TRBV12-4 combines with J gene TRBJ2-3; 9 nucleotides align to TRBD2. The CDR3 length is 12 residues. The V gene end was trimmed by 6 bases and the J gene end by 10 bases; junction bases not matched to a gene: 5.

The count of this clone is one. V is TRBV2 and J is TRBJ2-5; a possible D gene is TRBD2 (6 bases). The V gene lost 6 bases and the J gene lost 1 base, with 18 bases spanning the gap. The CDR3 is made up of 16 amino acids. CDR1 is SNHLY and CDR2 is FYNNEI in the germline V gene. This CDR3 is CASSFGKAGPQETQYF. CDR3 DNA sequence: TGTGCCAGCAGCTTTGGAAAAGCGGGCCCCCAAGAGACCCAGTACTTC.

The gene calls are TRBV6-1 and TRBJ2-7; 8 positions agree with TRBD1. The CDR3 extends over 14 amino acids. Germline CDR1 and CDR2: MNHNS and SASEGT. V gave up 3 bases and J gave up 1 base; unmatched junction bases: 2. DNA of the CDR3: TGTGCCAGCAGTGAGCAGGGGGCATCCTACGAGCAGTACTTC. Its protein product is CASSEQGASYEQYF.

This rearrangement joins TRBV19 to TRBJ1-1, with unresolved D. Trimming stripped 7 bases from V and 4 bases from J, with 10 bases between. Germline V gene data show CDR1 as LNHDA and CDR2 as SQIVND (reference sequence). The CDR3 has 12 amino acids. DNA for the CDR3: TGTGCCAGTAACCCAGGAAGCACTGAAGCTTTCTTT. This codes for CASNPGSTEAFF.

The genes are TRBV15 and TRBJ2-3; TRBD2 agrees at 9 bases. With 5 bases clipped from V and 11 bases from J, the junction kept 14 bases outside the gene matches. CDR1 and CDR2 from the germline V gene are LNHNV and YYDKDF (reference sequence). The length of the CDR3 is 15 residues. The CDR3 DNA follows: TGTGCCACCAGCGGATACACCGGGGTTAGCGGGGGGCAGTATTTT. Translated: CATSGYTGVSGGQYF. The entire variable domain, with the rest obtained from reference TRBV15 and TRBJ2-3, is as follows: DAMVIQNPRYQVTQFGKPVTLSCSQTLNHNVMYWYQQKSSQAPKLLFHYYDKDFNNEADTPDNFQSRRPNTSFCFLDIRSPGLGDTAMYLCATSGYTGVSGGQYFGPGTRLTVL.

J is TRBJ1-6 and V is TRBV18; 7 positions match TRBD1. CDR1 KGHSH and CDR2 LQKENI come from the germline V gene. The trim removed 2 bases at V and 8 bases at J, leaving 0 bases unmatched. The CDR3 spans 13 residues. This CDR3 reads CASSPTGDSPLHF. Written as DNA, the CDR3 is TGTGCCAGCTCACCAACAGGGGATTCACCCCTCCACTTT.

This clone occurred once. The gene calls are TRBV30 and TRBJ1-4; 8 positions match TRBD1. V lost 6 bases to trimming and J lost 10 bases; unmatched junction nucleotides: 13. The V gene's germline CDR1 is GTSNPN and CDR2 SVGIG (reference sequence). CDR3 length: 14 residues. CDR3 nucleotide sequence: TGTGCCTGCCTACCAGGGGGCTTATTAGGAAAACTGTTTTTT. Translated: CACLPGGLLGKLFF.

The chain carries TRBV30 and TRBJ1-4; 8 bases are a match to TRBD1. Germline V gives CDR1 GTSNPN, CDR2 SVGIG (reference sequence). This CDR3 is 16 amino acids long. Losses at the gene ends were 0 bases for V and 8 bases for J; bases not matched to a gene: 11. The CDR3 bases are TGTGCCTGGAGTGTCCCTCAGACAGGGGTTAGAGAAAAACTGTTTTTT. This codes for CAWSVPQTGVREKLFF.

V and J are TRBV3-1 (or the pseudogene TRBV3-2) and TRBJ1-4, with D possibly matching TRBD1 (5 bases). V lost 4 bases to trimming and J lost 0 bases, with 6 bases between them. CDR3 length: 14 amino acids. Germline CDR1 reads LGHDT; CDR2 reads YNNKEL (reference sequence). The CDR3 here is CASSLGATNEKLFF. The CDR3 DNA reads TGTGCCAGCAGCCTAGGGGCAACTAATGAAAAACTGTTTTTT.

V and J are TRBV27 and TRBJ1-2; tentative D call: TRBD1 (6 bases). The CDR3 covers 14 residues. CDR1 is MNHEY and CDR2 is SMNVEV in the germline V gene (reference sequence). The V end was cut by 9 bases, the J end by 4 bases, with 18 bases between. The DNA of the CDR3 is TGTGCCAGTCGGACAGACCGACCTCCCTATGGCTACACCTTC. It yields the protein CASRTDRPPYGYTF.

On this clone: A junction boundary mismatches the germline segment, possibly from a read error. V gene TRBV7-2 combines with J gene TRBJ1-2; D not resolved. The CDR3 length is 14 residues. Germline CDR1 SGHTA, CDR2 FQGNSA. The CDR3 bases are TGTGCCAGCAGCTTAGAGTCGGGGAACTGTGGCTACACCTTC. It is translated as CASSLESGNCGYTF.

This sequence joins TRBV28 and TRBJ1-4; possibly TRBD1 for D (6 bases). This CDR3 has 15 residues. Trimming took 5 bases from V and 0 from J, leaving 10 bases between them. CDR1 MDHEN and CDR2 SYDVKM come from the germline V gene. The CDR3 sequence: CASSRWTATNEKLFF. In DNA form, the CDR3 reads TGTGCCAGCAGTAGATGGACAGCAACTAATGAAAAACTGTTTTTT.

This chain links TRBV7-9 with TRBJ2-5; TRBD2 is a possible D gene (6 bases). Trimming took 3 bases from V and 1 from J, leaving 12 bases between them. CDR3 size: 15 residues. Germline V gene data show CDR1 as SEHNR and CDR2 as FQNEAQ (reference sequence). Here the CDR3 reads CASSFAQGGQETQYF. Here the CDR3 DNA reads TGTGCCAGCAGCTTCGCGCAGGGAGGCCAAGAGACCCAGTACTTC.

The genes are TRBV30 and TRBJ2-7; D not resolved. CDR3 length equals 11 residues. Germline V gene lookup returns CDR1 GTSNPN and CDR2 SVGIG (reference sequence). Trimming removed 0 bases from V and 4 bases from J, with 4 bases in between. CDR3 nucleotide sequence: TGTGCCTGGAGTGTCGGTTACGAGCAGTACTTC. Its translation: CAWSVGYEQYF. The variable domain in full, completed from reference TRBV30 and TRBJ2-7, reads SQTIHQWPATLVQPVGSPLSLECTVEGTSNPNLYWYRQAAGRGLQLLFYSVGIGQISSEVPQNLSASRPQDRQFILSSKKLLLSDSGFYLCAWSVGYEQYFGPGTRLTVT.

The chain combines TRBV19 with TRBJ2-1; 10 bases map to TRBD1. The V segment lost 5 bases and the J segment 0 bases; nucleotides outside the gene matches: 13. Germline-derived CDR1 and CDR2 are LNHDA and SQIVND (reference sequence). The CDR3 consists of 19 residues. CDR3 sequence: CASSALGQGTASSYNEQFF. DNA for the CDR3: TGTGCCAGTAGTGCGTTGGGACAGGGGACGGCCAGCTCCTACAATGAGCAGTTCTTC.

This clone is a singleton in its sample. This rearrangement joins TRBV29-1 to TRBJ2-7, with a possible D match to TRBD1 (6 bases). V lost 0 bases to trimming and J lost 3 bases, with 15 bases between them. CDR1 is SQVTM and CDR2 is ANQGSEA in the germline V gene. The CDR3 totals 15 residues. CDR3 region: CSVEDNQGSDYEQYF. CDR3 nucleotide sequence: TGCAGCGTTGAAGATAACCAGGGGTCGGACTACGAGCAGTACTTC.

V and J are TRBV11-3 and TRBJ1-1, with D uncertain. Germline V gene data show CDR1 as SGHNT and CDR2 as YENEEA. The CDR3 contains 16 residues. With 1 base removed from V and 0 bases from J, the gap between germline ends came to 12 bases. The CDR3 region has the DNA TGTGCCAGCAGCTTAGGGACGACTCTCATGAACACTGAAGCTTTCTTT. This gives the protein CASSLGTTLMNTEAFF.

The rearrangement links TRBV5-6 to TRBJ2-7; D remains ambiguous. V was trimmed by 0 bases and J by 3 bases, leaving 10 bases between them. Germline CDR1 and CDR2: SGHDT and YYEEEE. This CDR3 comprises 14 residues. CDR3 nucleotide sequence: TGTGCCAGCAGCTTGGACTGGCGGAGCTACGAGCAGTACTTC. Protein sequence: CASSLDWRSYEQYF.